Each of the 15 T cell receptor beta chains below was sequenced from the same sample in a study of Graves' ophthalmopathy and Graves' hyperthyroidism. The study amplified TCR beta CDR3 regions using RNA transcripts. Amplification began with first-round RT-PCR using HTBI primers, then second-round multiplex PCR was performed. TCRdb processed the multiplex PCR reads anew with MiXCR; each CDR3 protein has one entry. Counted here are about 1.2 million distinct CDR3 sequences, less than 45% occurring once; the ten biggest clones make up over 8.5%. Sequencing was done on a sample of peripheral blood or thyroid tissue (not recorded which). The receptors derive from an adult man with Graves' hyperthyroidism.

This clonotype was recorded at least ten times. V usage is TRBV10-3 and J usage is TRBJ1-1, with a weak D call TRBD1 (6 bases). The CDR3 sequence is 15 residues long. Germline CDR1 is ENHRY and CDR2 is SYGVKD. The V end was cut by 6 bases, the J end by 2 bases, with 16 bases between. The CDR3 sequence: CAIRNTGTYNTEAFF. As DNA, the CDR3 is TGTGCCATCAGGAATACCGGGACATATAACACTGAAGCTTTCTTT.

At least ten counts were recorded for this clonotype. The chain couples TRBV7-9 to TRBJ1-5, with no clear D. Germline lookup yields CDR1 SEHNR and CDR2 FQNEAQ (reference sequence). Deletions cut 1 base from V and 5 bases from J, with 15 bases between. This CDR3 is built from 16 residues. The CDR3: CASSLGRGFIDQPQHF. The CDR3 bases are TGTGCCAGCAGCTTAGGTCGCGGATTTATCGATCAGCCCCAGCATTTT.

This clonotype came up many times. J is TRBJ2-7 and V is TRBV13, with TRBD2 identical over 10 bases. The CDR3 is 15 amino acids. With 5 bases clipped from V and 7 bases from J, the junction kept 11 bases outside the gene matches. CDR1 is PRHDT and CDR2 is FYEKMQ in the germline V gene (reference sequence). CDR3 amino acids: CASSENSGRNDEQYF. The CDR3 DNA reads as TGTGCCAGCAGCGAGAATAGCGGGAGGAATGATGAGCAGTACTTC.

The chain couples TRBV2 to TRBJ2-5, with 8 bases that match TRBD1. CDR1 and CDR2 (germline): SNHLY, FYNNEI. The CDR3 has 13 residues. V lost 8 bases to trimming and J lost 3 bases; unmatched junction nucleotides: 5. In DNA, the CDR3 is TGTGCCAGCGCGACAGGGGCGGAAGAGACCCAGTACTTC. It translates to CASATGAEETQYF.

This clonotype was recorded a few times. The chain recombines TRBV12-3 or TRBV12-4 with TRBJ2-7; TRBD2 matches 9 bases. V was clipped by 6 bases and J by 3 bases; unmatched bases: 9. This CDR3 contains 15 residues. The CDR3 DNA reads TGTGCCAGCAGGAATAGCGGGAGAGCCCTCTACGAGCAGTACTTC. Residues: CASRNSGRALYEQYF.

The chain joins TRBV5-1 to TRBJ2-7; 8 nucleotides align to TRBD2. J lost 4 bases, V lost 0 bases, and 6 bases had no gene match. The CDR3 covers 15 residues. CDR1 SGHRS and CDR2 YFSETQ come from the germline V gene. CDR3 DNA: TGCGCCAGCAGCTTGGAAGATAGCGGGATATACGAGCAGTACTTC. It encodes CASSLEDSGIYEQYF.

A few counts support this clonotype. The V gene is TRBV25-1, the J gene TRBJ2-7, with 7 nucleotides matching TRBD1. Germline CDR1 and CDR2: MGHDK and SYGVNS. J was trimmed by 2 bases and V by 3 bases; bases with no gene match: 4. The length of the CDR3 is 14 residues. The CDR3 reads CASSELGQTYEQYF. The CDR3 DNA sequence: TGTGCCAGCAGTGAGTTGGGACAGACCTACGAGCAGTACTTC.

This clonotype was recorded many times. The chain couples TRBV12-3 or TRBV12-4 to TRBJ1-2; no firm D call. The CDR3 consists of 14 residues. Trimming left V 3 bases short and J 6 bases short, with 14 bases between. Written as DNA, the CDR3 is TGTGCCAGCAGTTTTCAAGTACAGCTCGATGGCTACACCTTC. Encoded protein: CASSFQVQLDGYTF.

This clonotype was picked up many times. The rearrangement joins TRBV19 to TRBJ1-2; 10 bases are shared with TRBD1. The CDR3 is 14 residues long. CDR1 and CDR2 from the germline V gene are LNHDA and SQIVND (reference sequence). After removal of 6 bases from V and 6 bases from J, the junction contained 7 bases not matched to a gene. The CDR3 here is CASSRDRGSDGYTF. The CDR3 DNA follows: TGTGCCAGTAGCAGGGACAGGGGCTCGGATGGCTACACCTTC.

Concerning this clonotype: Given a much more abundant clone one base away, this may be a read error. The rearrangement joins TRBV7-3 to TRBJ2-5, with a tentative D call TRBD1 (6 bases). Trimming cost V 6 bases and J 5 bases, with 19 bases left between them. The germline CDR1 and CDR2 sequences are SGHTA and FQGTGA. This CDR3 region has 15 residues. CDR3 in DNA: TGTGCCAGCAGTCTTGTGCTTCAGGGGCAGGAGACCCAGTACTTC. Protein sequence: CASSLVLQGQETQYF.

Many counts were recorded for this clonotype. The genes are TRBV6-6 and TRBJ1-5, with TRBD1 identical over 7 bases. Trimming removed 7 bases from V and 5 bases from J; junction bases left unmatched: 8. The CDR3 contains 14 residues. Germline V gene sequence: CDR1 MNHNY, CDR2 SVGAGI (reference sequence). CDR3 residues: CASMGDRPYQPQHF. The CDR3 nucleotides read TGTGCCAGCATGGGGGACAGACCCTATCAGCCCCAGCATTTT.

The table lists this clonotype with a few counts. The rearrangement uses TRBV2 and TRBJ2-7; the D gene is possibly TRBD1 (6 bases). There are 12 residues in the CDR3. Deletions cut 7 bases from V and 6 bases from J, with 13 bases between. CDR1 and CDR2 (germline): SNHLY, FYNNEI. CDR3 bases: TGTGCCAGCATCCAGGGGTTCGGCGAGCAGTACTTC. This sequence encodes CASIQGFGEQYF.

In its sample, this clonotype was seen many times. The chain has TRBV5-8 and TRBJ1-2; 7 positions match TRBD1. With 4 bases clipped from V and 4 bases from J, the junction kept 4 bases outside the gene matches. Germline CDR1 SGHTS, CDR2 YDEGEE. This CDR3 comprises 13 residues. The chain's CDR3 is CASSEDRSYGYTF. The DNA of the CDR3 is TGTGCCAGCAGCGAGGACAGGAGCTATGGCTACACCTTC.

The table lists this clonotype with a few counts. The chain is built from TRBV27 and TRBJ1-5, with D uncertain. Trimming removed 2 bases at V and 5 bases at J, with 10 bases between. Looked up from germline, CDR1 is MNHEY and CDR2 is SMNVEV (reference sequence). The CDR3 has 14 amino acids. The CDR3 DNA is TGTGCCAGCAGTTTAGTCCATGGAGATCAGCCCCAGCATTTT. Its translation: CASSLVHGDQPQHF.

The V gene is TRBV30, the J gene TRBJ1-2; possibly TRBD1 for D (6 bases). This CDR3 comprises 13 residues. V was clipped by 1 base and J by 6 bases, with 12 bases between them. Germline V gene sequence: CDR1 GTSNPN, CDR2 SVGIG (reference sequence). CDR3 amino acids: CAWSDTGNNGYTF. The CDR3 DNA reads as TGTGCCTGGAGTGATACAGGGAATAATGGCTACACCTTC.